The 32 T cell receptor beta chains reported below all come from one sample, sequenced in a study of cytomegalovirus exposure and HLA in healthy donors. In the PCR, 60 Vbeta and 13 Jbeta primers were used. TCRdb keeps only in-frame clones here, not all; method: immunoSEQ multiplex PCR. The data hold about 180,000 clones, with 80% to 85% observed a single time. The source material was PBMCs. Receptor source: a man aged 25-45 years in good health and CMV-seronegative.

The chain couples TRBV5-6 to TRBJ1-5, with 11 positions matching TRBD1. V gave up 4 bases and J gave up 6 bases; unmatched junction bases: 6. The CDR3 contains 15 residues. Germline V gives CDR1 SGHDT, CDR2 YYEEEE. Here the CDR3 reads CASSKGTGGGQPQHF. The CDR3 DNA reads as TGTGCCAGCAGCAAAGGGACAGGGGGGGGTCAGCCCCAGCATTTT.

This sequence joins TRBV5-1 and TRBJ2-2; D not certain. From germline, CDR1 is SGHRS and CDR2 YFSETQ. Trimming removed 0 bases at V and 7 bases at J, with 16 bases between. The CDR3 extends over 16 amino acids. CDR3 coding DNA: TGCGCCAGCAGCTTGGTGGGCCCTGGGTTTGGCGGGGAGCTGTTTTTT. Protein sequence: CASSLVGPGFGGELFF.

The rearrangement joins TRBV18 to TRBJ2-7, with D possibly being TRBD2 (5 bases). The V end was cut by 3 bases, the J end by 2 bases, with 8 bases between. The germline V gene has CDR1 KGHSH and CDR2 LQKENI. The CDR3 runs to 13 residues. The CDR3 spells CASSPYGAYEQYF. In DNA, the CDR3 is TGTGCCAGCTCACCCTACGGGGCCTACGAGCAGTACTTC.

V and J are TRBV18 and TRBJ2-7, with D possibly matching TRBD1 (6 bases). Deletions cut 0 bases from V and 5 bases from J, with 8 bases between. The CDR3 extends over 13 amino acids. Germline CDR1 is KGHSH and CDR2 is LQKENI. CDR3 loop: CASSPPNRDEQYF. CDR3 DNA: TGTGCCAGCTCACCACCGAACAGGGACGAGCAGTACTTC.

The CDR3 loop is CASSLFAKGADKSSYNSPLHF. CDR3 nucleotide sequence: TGTGCCAGCAGCTTGTTTGCGAAGGGGGCAGATAAGAGCTCCTATAATTCACCCCTCCACTTT. V is TRBV7-6 and J is TRBJ1-6; 7 nucleotides match TRBD1. Unmatched junction bases numbered 17, after V lost 3 bases and J lost 0 bases. CDR1 and CDR2 (germline): SGHVS, FNYEAQ. CDR3 length equals 21 residues. Using reference TRBV7-6 and TRBJ1-6 for the parts outside the CDR3, the full variable domain is GAGVSQSPRYKVTKRGQDVALRCDPISGHVSLYWYRQALGQGPEFLTYFNYEAQQDKSGLPNDRFSAERPEGSISTLTIQRTEQRDSAMYRCASSLFAKGADKSSYNSPLHFGNGTRLTVT.

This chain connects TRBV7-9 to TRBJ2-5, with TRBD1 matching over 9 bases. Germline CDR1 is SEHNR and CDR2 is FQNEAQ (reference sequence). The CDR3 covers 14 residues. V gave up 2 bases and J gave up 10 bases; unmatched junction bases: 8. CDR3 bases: TGTGCCAGCAGCTTAACGGGACAGGGTGGAGGCCAGTACTTC. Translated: CASSLTGQGGGQYF.

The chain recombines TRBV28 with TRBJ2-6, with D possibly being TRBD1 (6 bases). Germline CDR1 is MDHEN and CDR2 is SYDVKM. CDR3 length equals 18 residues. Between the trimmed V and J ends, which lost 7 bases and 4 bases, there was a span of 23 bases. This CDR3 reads CASNSWTEETGGANVLTF. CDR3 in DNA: TGTGCCAGCAATTCCTGGACAGAGGAAACGGGGGGGGCCAACGTCCTGACTTTC.

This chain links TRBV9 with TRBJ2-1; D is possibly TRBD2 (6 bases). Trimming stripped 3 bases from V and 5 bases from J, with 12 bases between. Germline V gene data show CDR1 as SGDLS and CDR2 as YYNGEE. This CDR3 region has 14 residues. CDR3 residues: CASSEGLNNNEQFF. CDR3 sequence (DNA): TGTGCCAGCAGCGAGGGACTCAACAACAATGAGCAGTTCTTC.

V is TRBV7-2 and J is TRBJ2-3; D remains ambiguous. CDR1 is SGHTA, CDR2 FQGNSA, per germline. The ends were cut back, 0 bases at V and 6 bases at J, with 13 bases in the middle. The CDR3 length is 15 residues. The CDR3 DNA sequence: TGTGCCAGCAGCTTAGCGTCGGCTGGCAGGGATACGCAGTATTTT. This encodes CASSLASAGRDTQYF.

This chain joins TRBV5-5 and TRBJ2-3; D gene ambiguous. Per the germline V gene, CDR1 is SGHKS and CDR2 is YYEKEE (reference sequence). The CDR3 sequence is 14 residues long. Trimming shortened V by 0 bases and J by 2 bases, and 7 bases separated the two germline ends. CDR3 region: CASSLDGFTDTQYF. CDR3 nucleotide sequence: TGTGCCAGCAGCTTGGATGGCTTCACAGATACGCAGTATTTT.

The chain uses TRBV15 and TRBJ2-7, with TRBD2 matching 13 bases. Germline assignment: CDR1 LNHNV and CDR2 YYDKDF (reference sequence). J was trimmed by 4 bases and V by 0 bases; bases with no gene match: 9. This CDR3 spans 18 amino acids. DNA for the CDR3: TGTGCCACCAGCAGAGATTTCGGACTAGCGGGAGCTGGGTACGAGCAGTACTTC. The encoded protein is CATSRDFGLAGAGYEQYF.

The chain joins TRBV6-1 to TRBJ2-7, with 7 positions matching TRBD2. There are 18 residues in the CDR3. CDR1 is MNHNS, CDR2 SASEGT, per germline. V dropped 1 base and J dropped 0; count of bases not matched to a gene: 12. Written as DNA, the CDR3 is TGTGCCAGCAGTGAAGAGTCATGGCGGGAGCGGAGCTCCTACGAGCAGTACTTC. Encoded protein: CASSEESWRERSSYEQYF.

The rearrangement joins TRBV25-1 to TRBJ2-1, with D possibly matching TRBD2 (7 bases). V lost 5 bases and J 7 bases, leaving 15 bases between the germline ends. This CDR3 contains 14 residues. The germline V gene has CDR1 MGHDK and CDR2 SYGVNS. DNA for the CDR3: TGTGCCAGCAGTTGGGGGGGGCTGTATAATGAGCAGTTCTTC. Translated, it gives CASSWGGLYNEQFF.

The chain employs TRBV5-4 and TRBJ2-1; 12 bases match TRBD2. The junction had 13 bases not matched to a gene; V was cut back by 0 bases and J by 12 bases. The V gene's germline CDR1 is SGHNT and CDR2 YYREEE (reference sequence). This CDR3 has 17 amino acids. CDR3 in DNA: TGTGCCAGCAGCTTGGGGCTAGCGGGGGGGCCCCCCACAAGGCAGTTCTTC. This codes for CASSLGLAGGPPTRQFF.

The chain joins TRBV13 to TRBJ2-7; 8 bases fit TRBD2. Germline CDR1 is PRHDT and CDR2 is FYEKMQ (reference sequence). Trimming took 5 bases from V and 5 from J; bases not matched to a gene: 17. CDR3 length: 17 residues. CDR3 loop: CASSQAAEREFPHEQYF. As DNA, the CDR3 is TGTGCCAGCAGCCAGGCGGCTGAGCGGGAGTTCCCCCACGAGCAGTACTTC.

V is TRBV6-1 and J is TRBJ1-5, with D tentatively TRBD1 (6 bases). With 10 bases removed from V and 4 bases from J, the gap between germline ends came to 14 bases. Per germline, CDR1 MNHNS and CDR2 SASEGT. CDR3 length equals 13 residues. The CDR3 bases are TGTGCCACCCGGACAGCCCGTAATCAGCCCCAGCATTTT. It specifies CATRTARNQPQHF.

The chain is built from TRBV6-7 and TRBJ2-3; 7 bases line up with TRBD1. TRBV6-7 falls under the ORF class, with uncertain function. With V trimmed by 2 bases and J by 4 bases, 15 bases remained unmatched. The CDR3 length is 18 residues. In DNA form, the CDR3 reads TGTGCCAGCAGTTACATTTCCCCCGAGACAGGGCCTCCAGATACGCAGTATTTT. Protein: CASSYISPETGPPDTQYF.

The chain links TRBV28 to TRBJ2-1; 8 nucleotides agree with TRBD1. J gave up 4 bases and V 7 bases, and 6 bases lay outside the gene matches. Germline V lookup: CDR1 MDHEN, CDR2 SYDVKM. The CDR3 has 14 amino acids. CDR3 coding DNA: TGTGCCAGCATCCCAGGGGGCAGTTACAATGAGCAGTTCTTC. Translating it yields CASIPGGSYNEQFF.

In DNA form, the CDR3 reads TGTGCCAGCAGCACATTAGACAGGGATGGCGGGGAGCTGTTTTTT. Protein product: CASSTLDRDGGELFF. This chain joins TRBV9 and TRBJ2-2; 7 nucleotides line up with TRBD1. This CDR3 spans 15 amino acids. Germline V gene data show CDR1 as SGDLS and CDR2 as YYNGEE. V trimming: 4 bases; J trimming: 7 bases; junction bases outside the gene matches: 10.

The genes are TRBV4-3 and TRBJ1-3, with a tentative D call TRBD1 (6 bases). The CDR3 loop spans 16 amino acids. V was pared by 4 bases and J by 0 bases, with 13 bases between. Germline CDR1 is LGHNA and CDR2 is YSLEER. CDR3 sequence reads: CASSPRTVPSGNTIYF. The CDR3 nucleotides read TGCGCCAGCAGCCCCCGGACAGTCCCCTCTGGAAACACCATATATTTT.

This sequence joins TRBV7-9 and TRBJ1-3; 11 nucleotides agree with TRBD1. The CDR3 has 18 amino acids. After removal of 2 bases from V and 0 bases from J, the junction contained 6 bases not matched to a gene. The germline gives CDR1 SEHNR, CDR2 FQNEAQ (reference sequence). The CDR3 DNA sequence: TGTGCCAGCAGCTTAAGCTGGGGACAGGGGGACTCTGGAAACACCATATATTTT. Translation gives CASSLSWGQGDSGNTIYF.

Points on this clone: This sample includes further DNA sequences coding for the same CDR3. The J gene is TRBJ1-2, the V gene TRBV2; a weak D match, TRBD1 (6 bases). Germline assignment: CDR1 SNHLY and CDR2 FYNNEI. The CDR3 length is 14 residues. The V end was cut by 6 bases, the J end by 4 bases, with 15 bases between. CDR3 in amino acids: CASRAGAGGYGYTF. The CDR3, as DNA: TGTGCCAGCAGAGCGGGGGCTGGGGGCTATGGCTACACCTTC.

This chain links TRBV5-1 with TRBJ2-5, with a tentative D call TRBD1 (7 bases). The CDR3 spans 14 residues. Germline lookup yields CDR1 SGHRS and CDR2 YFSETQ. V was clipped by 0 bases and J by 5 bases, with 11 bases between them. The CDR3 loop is CASSLDPGGETQYF. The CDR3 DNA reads TGCGCCAGCAGCTTGGACCCAGGGGGGGAGACCCAGTACTTC.

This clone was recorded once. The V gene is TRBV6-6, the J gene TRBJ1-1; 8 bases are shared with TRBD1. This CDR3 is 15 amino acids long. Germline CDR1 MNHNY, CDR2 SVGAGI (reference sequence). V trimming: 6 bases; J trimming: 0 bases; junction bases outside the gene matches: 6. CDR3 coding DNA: TGTGCCAGCAGCCAAACAGGGGGGTTGAACACTGAAGCTTTCTTT. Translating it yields CASSQTGGLNTEAFF.

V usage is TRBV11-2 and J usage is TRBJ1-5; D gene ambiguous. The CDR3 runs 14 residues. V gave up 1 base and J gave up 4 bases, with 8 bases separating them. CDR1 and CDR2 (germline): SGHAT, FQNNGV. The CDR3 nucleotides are TGTGCCAGCAGCTTAGGATCCGGGAATCAGCCCCAGCATTTT. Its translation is CASSLGSGNQPQHF. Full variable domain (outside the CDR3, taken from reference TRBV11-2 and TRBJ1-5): EAGVAQSPRYKIIEKRQSVAFWCNPISGHATLYWYQQILGQGPKLLIQFQNNGVVDDSQLPKDRFSAERLKGVDSTLKIQPAKLEDSAVYLCASSLGSGNQPQHFGDGTRLSIL.

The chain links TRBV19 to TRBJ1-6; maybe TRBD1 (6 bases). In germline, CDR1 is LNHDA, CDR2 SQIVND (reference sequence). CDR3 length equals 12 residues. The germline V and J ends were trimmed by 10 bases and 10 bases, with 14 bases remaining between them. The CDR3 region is CATAQGMSPLHF. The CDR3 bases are TGTGCCACGGCTCAGGGGATGTCACCCCTCCACTTT. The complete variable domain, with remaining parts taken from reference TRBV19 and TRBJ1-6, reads DGGITQSPKYLFRKEGQNVTLSCEQNLNHDAMYWYRQDPGQGLRLIYYSQIVNDFQKGDIAEGYSVSREKKESFPLTVTSAQKNPTAFYLCATAQGMSPLHFGNGTRLTVT.

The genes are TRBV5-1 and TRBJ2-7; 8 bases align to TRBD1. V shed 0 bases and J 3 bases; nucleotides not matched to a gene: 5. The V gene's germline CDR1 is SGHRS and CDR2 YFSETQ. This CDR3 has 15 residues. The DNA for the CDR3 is TGCGCCAGCAGCTTGGAGGGACAGGTATTCTACGAGCAGTACTTC. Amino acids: CASSLEGQVFYEQYF.

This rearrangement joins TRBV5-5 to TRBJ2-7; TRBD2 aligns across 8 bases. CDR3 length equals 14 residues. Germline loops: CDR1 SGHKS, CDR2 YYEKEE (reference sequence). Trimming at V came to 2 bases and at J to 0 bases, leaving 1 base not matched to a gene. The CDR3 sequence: CASSFSGASYEQYF. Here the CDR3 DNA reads TGTGCCAGCAGCTTTAGCGGGGCCTCCTACGAGCAGTACTTC.

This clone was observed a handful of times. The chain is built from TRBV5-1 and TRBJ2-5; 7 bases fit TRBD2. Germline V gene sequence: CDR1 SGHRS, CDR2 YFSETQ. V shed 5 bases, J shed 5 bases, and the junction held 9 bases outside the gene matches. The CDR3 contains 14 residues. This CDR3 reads CASRPLTSRETQYF. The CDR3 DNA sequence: TGCGCCAGCAGGCCTTTGACTAGCCGCGAGACCCAGTACTTC.

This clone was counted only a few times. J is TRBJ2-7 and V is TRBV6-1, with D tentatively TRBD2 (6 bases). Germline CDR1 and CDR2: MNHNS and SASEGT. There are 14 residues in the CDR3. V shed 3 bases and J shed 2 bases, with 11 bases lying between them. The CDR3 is CASSEGGTPYEQYF. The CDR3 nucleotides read TGTGCCAGCAGTGAGGGGGGTACTCCCTACGAGCAGTACTTC.

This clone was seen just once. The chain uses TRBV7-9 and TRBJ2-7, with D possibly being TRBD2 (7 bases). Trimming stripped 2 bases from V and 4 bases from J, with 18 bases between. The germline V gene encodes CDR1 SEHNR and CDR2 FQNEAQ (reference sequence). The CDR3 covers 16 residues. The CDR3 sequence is CASSLSLADRFYEQYF. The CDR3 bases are TGTGCCAGCAGCTTAAGTCTAGCGGACAGATTTTACGAGCAGTACTTC.

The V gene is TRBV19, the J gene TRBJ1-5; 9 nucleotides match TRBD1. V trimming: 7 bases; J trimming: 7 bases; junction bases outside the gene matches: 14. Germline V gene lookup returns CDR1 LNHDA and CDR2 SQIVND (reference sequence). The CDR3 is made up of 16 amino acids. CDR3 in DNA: TGTGCCAGTACCATCAGACAGGGGGGAGGGAACCAGCCCCAGCATTTT. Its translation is CASTIRQGGGNQPQHF. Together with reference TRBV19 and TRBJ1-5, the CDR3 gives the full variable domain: DGGITQSPKYLFRKEGQNVTLSCEQNLNHDAMYWYRQDPGQGLRLIYYSQIVNDFQKGDIAEGYSVSREKKESFPLTVTSAQKNPTAFYLCASTIRQGGGNQPQHFGDGTRLSIL.